Each of the 19 T cell receptor beta chains below was sequenced from the same sample in a study of OX40 agonist ivuxolimab in advanced cancers. Method: immunoSEQ multiplex PCR; TCRdb's copy keeps in-frame clones and lacks some. In the table there are roughly 68,000 clones, 84% of which are singletons. Sequencing used CD4+ or CD8+ T cells sorted from blood, obtained in a trial of the OX40 agonist ivuxolimab. The receptors originated from an adult with an advanced solid tumor such as melanoma, head and neck, liver or kidney cancer.

The rearrangement links TRBV5-4 to TRBJ1-1, with D maybe TRBD1 (6 bases). The germline gives CDR1 SGHNT, CDR2 YYREEE (reference sequence). Trimming cost V 4 bases and J 0 bases, with 10 bases left between them. The CDR3 length is 14 residues. The CDR3 coding sequence is TGTGCCAGCAGCCGAGGGGGGATGAACACTGAAGCTTTCTTT. Translating gives CASSRGGMNTEAFF.

The chain uses TRBV15 and TRBJ2-5; TRBD2 matches at 10 bases. Trimming at V came to 5 bases and at J to 2 bases, leaving 8 bases not matched to a gene. This CDR3 region has 16 residues. Germline CDR1 LNHNV, CDR2 YYDKDF (reference sequence). Written as DNA, the CDR3 is TGTGCCACCAGCCGCGGAAGGACTAGCGGACAAGAGACCCAGTACTTC. Translating gives CATSRGRTSGQETQYF.

This clone showed up just a few times. J is TRBJ2-3 and V is TRBV13, with no clear D. This CDR3 comprises 12 residues. Germline CDR1 and CDR2: PRHDT and FYEKMQ (reference sequence). V was cut by 0 bases and J by 4 bases, with 2 bases left in between. The CDR3 DNA reads TGTGCCAGCAGCTTAGGTTCAGATACGCAGTATTTT. Translation: CASSLGSDTQYF. The whole variable domain, filled in from reference TRBV13 and TRBJ2-3, reads AAGVIQSPRHLIKEKRETATLKCYPIPRHDTVYWYQQGPGQDPQFLISFYEKMQSDKGSIPDRFSAQQFSDYHSELNMSSLELGDSALYFCASSLGSDTQYFGPGTRLTVL.

The rearrangement joins TRBV5-1 to TRBJ2-3, with D tentatively TRBD1 (6 bases). V was shortened by 0 bases and J by 3 bases, with 17 bases between the two germline ends. CDR1 and CDR2 (germline): SGHRS, YFSETQ. The CDR3 has 17 amino acids. The CDR3 spells CASSLAALQGGTDTQYF. CDR3 nucleotide sequence: TGCGCCAGCAGCTTGGCCGCCTTACAGGGTGGTACAGATACGCAGTATTTT.

The V call is TRBV19, the J call TRBJ1-2, with D possibly TRBD1 on 6 matching bases. Germline loops: CDR1 LNHDA, CDR2 SQIVND (reference sequence). The CDR3 consists of 15 residues. V shed 3 bases and J shed 2 bases, with 13 bases lying between them. CDR3 protein: CASSIRQGINYGYTF. As DNA, the CDR3 is TGTGCCAGTAGTATTCGGCAGGGGATAAACTATGGCTACACCTTC.

The V gene is TRBV7-3, the J gene TRBJ2-1; the D gene could be TRBD1 or TRBD2 (5 bases each). The CDR3 is 16 residues long. The germline gives CDR1 SGHTA, CDR2 FQGTGA. V was trimmed by 2 bases and J by 7 bases, leaving 18 bases between them. The CDR3 here is CASSLFGAGVKNEQFF. The CDR3 DNA sequence: TGTGCCAGCAGCTTATTTGGGGCCGGGGTTAAGAATGAGCAGTTCTTC.

This clone came up once. The rearrangement joins TRBV30 to TRBJ2-1; D possibly corresponds to TRBD1 (5 bases). Trimming took 3 bases from V and 2 from J, leaving 14 bases between them. The CDR3 is 15 residues long. In germline, CDR1 is GTSNPN, CDR2 SVGIG (reference sequence). In DNA form, the CDR3 reads TGTGCCTGGAGCCTCGACAGACCAGCCTACAATGAGCAGTTCTTC. Translation: CAWSLDRPAYNEQFF.

V and J are TRBV19 and TRBJ2-1; weak D call: TRBD2 (6 bases). Trimming took off 3 bases at V and 4 bases at J, with 19 bases between the two ends. This CDR3 comprises 17 residues. Germline assignment: CDR1 LNHDA and CDR2 SQIVND (reference sequence). The DNA of the CDR3 is TGTGCCAGTAGTATCTTCATAGAGGGGACTGCTTACAATGAGCAGTTCTTC. It yields the protein CASSIFIEGTAYNEQFF. The full variable domain, its missing parts supplied by reference TRBV19 and TRBJ2-1, is DGGITQSPKYLFRKEGQNVTLSCEQNLNHDAMYWYRQDPGQGLRLIYYSQIVNDFQKGDIAEGYSVSREKKESFPLTVTSAQKNPTAFYLCASSIFIEGTAYNEQFFGPGTRLTVL.

This clone has just one count. The chain couples TRBV7-2 to TRBJ1-3, with 7 nucleotides matching TRBD1. Looked up from germline, CDR1 is SGHTA and CDR2 is FQGNSA. Trimming removed 3 bases from V and 0 bases from J; junction bases left unmatched: 2. The CDR3 runs 15 residues. Written as DNA, the CDR3 is TGTGCCAGCAGCTTCGACAGGGTCTCTGGAAACACCATATATTTT. Amino acids: CASSFDRVSGNTIYF. Complete variable domain (other parts from reference TRBV7-2 and TRBJ1-3): GAGVSQSPSNKVTEKGKDVELRCDPISGHTALYWYRQSLGQGLEFLIYFQGNSAPDKSGLPSDRFSAERTGGSVSTLTIQRTQQEDSAVYLCASSFDRVSGNTIYFGEGSWLTVV.

This chain links TRBV6-4 with TRBJ1-1, with unresolved D. Trimming shortened V by 4 bases and J by 4 bases, and 4 bases separated the two germline ends. CDR3 length: 11 amino acids. CDR1 is MRHNA, CDR2 SNTAGT, per germline. The CDR3 here is CASSGGTEAFF. In nucleotides, the CDR3 is TGTGCCAGCAGTGGAGGCACTGAAGCTTTCTTT.

The J gene is TRBJ1-5, the V gene TRBV6-6; D is unclear. Looked up from germline, CDR1 is MNHNY and CDR2 is SVGAGI (reference sequence). The CDR3 extends over 12 amino acids. Trimming shortened V by 7 bases and J by 4 bases, and 8 bases separated the two germline ends. Written as DNA, the CDR3 is TGTGCCAGCAATGCTGAAAATCAGCCCCAGCATTTT. Encoded protein: CASNAENQPQHF.

This clone was picked up a small number of times. V is TRBV4-1 and J is TRBJ1-5; D is unclear. V gave up 1 base and J gave up 7 bases, with 8 bases separating them. Germline lookup yields CDR1 MGHRA and CDR2 YSYEKL. This CDR3 comprises 13 residues. The CDR3 loop is CASSQGTSQPQHF. In nucleotides, the CDR3 is TGCGCCAGCAGCCAAGGTACGTCGCAGCCCCAGCATTTT.

This chain joins TRBV18 and TRBJ2-7; D not resolved. The CDR3 is made up of 13 amino acids. Per germline, CDR1 KGHSH and CDR2 LQKENI. V was cut by 0 bases and J by 2 bases, with 5 bases left in between. CDR3 nucleotide sequence: TGTGCCAGCTCACCACCTGTTACCTACGAGCAGTACTTC. Translated: CASSPPVTYEQYF.

The chain employs TRBV6-6 and TRBJ1-2; 8 nucleotides align to TRBD1. Germline assignment: CDR1 MNHNY and CDR2 SVGAGI (reference sequence). J gave up 7 bases and V 6 bases, and 13 bases lay outside the gene matches. The CDR3 has 15 residues. This CDR3 is CASSSAVSGGGGYTF. CDR3 DNA sequence: TGTGCCAGCAGCTCCGCCGTTTCAGGGGGCGGTGGCTACACCTTC.

This clone was seen only a few times. The chain carries TRBV2 and TRBJ1-5; D uncertain. V lost 3 bases and J lost 5, with 5 bases in between. The CDR3 covers 12 residues. Germline CDR1 SNHLY, CDR2 FYNNEI. DNA for the CDR3: TGTGCCAGCAGTGACCCAGATCAGCCCCAGCATTTT. It codes for CASSDPDQPQHF.

The V and J genes are TRBV5-1 and TRBJ2-5, with D possibly matching TRBD2 (6 bases). V was cut by 3 bases and J by 5 bases, with 17 bases left in between. The CDR3 length is 15 residues. CDR1 is SGHRS, CDR2 YFSETQ, per germline. The CDR3 DNA sequence: TGCGCCAGCAGCTCGGGACTTCACCTTCGGGAGACCCAGTACTTC. It specifies CASSSGLHLRETQYF.

The genes are TRBV5-1 and TRBJ2-3; a weak D match, TRBD1 (6 bases). The ends were cut back, 4 bases at V and 4 bases at J, with 19 bases in the middle. The germline V gene has CDR1 SGHRS and CDR2 YFSETQ. CDR3 size: 16 residues. The CDR3 coding sequence is TGCGCCAGCAGCCCAGGGACACTCCTCAGGGCAGATACGCAGTATTTT. Protein product: CASSPGTLLRADTQYF.

This clone was detected only once. V and J are TRBV18 and TRBJ2-7; a possible D gene is TRBD2 (6 bases). CDR3 length: 15 residues. Germline CDR1 KGHSH, CDR2 LQKENI. Trimming took 3 bases from V and 3 from J, leaving 15 bases between them. CDR3 region: CASSPAYGGDYEQYF. CDR3 nucleotides: TGTGCCAGCTCACCTGCATACGGGGGAGACTACGAGCAGTACTTC.

In its sample, this clone was seen a few times. The rearrangement joins TRBV5-1 to TRBJ2-3; D remains unclear. V lost 0 bases and J 1 base, leaving 9 bases between the germline ends. CDR1 is SGHRS and CDR2 is YFSETQ in the germline V gene. The CDR3 loop spans 15 amino acids. Written as DNA, the CDR3 is TGCGCCAGCAGCTTGGCCCAGCCCGGCACAGATACGCAGTATTTT. It specifies CASSLAQPGTDTQYF.